This T cell receptor beta chain was recovered during a study of cytomegalovirus exposure and HLA in healthy donors. Regarding the study as a whole: CMV serostatus stood as the only immune exposure information on hand.

60 Vbeta and 13 Jbeta primers were used in PCR. Assay: immunoSEQ multiplex PCR; the TCRdb copy retains only in-frame clones and omits some. This sample carries approximately 100,000 clones, roughly 70% of them seen once, and the ten largest clones take about 2.5%. Sampled while nominally healthy, donors likely had unrecorded immune exposures. The CDR3 contains 14 residues. Germline V gene lookup returns CDR1 MDHEN and CDR2 SYDVKM. The V end was cut by 2 bases, the J end by 8 bases, with 14 bases between. As for this clone: Antigen unknown.

The chain links TRBV28 to TRBJ2-3; D possibly corresponds to TRBD1 (5 bases). What was sequenced was PBMCs. The TCR originated in a man aged 50 to 60 in good health and CMV-seronegative. The CDR3 DNA reads TGTGCCAGCAGTTTAGGCAGGGCCCCCGGTACGCAGTATTTT. This sequence encodes CASSLGRAPGTQYF.